Reported below is one TCR beta chain. This table comes from immunoSEQ multiplex PCR, and its TCRdb copy is limited to in-frame clones, with some not included. The table has about 110,000 clones, around 92% seen once. Germline-derived CDR1 and CDR2 are SGHTA and FQGNSA. The V and J ends lost 2 bases and 1 base respectively, with 6 bases between them. The CDR3 consists of 13 residues. This entry comes from a study of T cell responses to AZD1222 COVID-19 vaccine. Sample: peripheral blood, taken 28 days after the second AZD1222 dose. The receptor comes from an adult who received the AZD1222 COVID-19 vaccine. The chain has TRBV7-2 and TRBJ2-7; a possible D gene is TRBD1 (5 bases). The chain's CDR3 is CASSLPGSYEQYF. CDR3 DNA sequence: TGTGCCAGCAGCTTACCAGGGTCCTACGAGCAGTACTTC.